These 22 T cell receptor beta chains were sequenced from one sample in a study of human T cells and chemical hapten exposure. TCRdb passed the RACE reads through MiXCR, listing each CDR3 protein once. This table holds about 74,000 distinct CDR3 sequences, less than 15% found once. Time point specified: pre-sensitization, week 0. Noted treatment: therapeutic diphenylcyclopropenone sensitization with weekly scalp DPC. The sample here was whole blood, taken in connection with sensitization to the hapten diphenylcyclopropenone (DPC). These receptors all stem from a woman aged 45-59 years with alopecia areata. Some clones in this sample may be carry-over from other donors' samples.

V and J are TRBV9 and TRBJ2-1, with D perhaps given as TRBD1 or TRBD2 (7 bases each). This CDR3 comprises 14 residues. Per the germline V gene, CDR1 is SGDLS and CDR2 is YYNGEE. Deletions cut 2 bases from V and 9 bases from J, with 15 bases between. This chain's CDR3 is CASSVVQGRGEQFF. In DNA form, the CDR3 reads TGTGCCAGCAGCGTGGTACAGGGGAGGGGTGAGCAGTTCTTC.

This clonotype was seen a few times. This chain uses TRBV6-2 or TRBV6-3 with TRBJ1-1; D possibly corresponds to TRBD1 (6 bases). CDR1 is MNHEY and CDR2 is SVGEGT in the germline V gene. This CDR3 is 14 amino acids long. V lost 4 bases and J 4 bases, leaving 13 bases between the germline ends. The CDR3 nucleotides are TGTGCCAGCAGTTTTAAGACAGGTCGCACTGAAGCTTTCTTT. Its translation is CASSFKTGRTEAFF.

V is TRBV20-1 and J is TRBJ2-5; 10 bases match TRBD2. Per the germline V gene, CDR1 is DFQATT and CDR2 is SNEGSKA (reference sequence). The CDR3 sequence is 15 residues long. Unmatched junction bases numbered 9, after V lost 6 bases and J lost 2 bases. The CDR3 is CSAKVAGGTQETQYF. CDR3 bases: TGCAGTGCCAAGGTAGCGGGAGGTACTCAAGAGACCCAGTACTTC.

This clonotype appeared many times. The rearrangement joins TRBV20-1 to TRBJ2-3, with TRBD2 matching 9 bases. The CDR3 totals 15 residues. With V trimmed by 5 bases and J by 2 bases, 8 bases remained unmatched. Germline V gene lookup returns CDR1 DFQATT and CDR2 SNEGSKA (reference sequence). This CDR3 is CSALAPSGATDTQYF. In nucleotides, the CDR3 is TGCAGTGCTCTAGCGCCTAGCGGGGCCACAGATACGCAGTATTTT.

This rearrangement joins TRBV20-1 to TRBJ2-4, with 8 bases aligning to TRBD2. V was clipped by 3 bases and J by 3 bases; unmatched bases: 13. The germline gives CDR1 DFQATT, CDR2 SNEGSKA (reference sequence). This CDR3 contains 17 residues. The CDR3: CSASPSVYGTSKNIQYF. CDR3 nucleotides: TGCAGTGCTAGTCCCTCGGTTTATGGGACTAGCAAAAACATTCAGTACTTC.

This rearrangement joins TRBV30 to TRBJ1-5; TRBD1 agrees at 8 bases. The CDR3 extends over 14 amino acids. CDR1 and CDR2 (germline): GTSNPN, SVGIG (reference sequence). Unmatched junction bases numbered 7, after V lost 5 bases and J lost 4 bases. CDR3 sequence reads: CAWDGTGGNQPQHF. As DNA, the CDR3 is TGTGCCTGGGACGGGACAGGAGGGAATCAGCCCCAGCATTTT. Variable domain in full (rest from reference TRBV30 and TRBJ1-5): SQTIHQWPATLVQPVGSPLSLECTVEGTSNPNLYWYRQAAGRGLQLLFYSVGIGQISSEVPQNLSASRPQDRQFILSSKKLLLSDSGFYLCAWDGTGGNQPQHFGDGTRLSIL.

The V and J genes are TRBV6-2 or TRBV6-3 and TRBJ2-3, with D perhaps TRBD1 or TRBD2 (5 bases each). Germline values: CDR1 MNHEY, CDR2 SVGEGT. Trimming cost V 6 bases and J 2 bases, with 21 bases left between them. This CDR3 comprises 17 residues. CDR3 in DNA: TGTGCCAGCAGCCCTACGCTTGGGGACGACAACACAGATACGCAGTATTTT. Residues: CASSPTLGDDNTDTQYF.

This clonotype was counted between two and nine times. The V and J genes are TRBV7-7 and TRBJ2-7; D is ambiguous. This CDR3 has 12 residues. Germline V CDR1 and CDR2: SSHAT, FNYEAQ (reference sequence). V dropped 5 bases and J dropped 2 bases, with 7 bases sitting between them. DNA of the CDR3: TGTGCCAGCAGCGAAGATCCCTACGAGCAGTACTTC. Its protein product is CASSEDPYEQYF.

This clonotype has only one observation. The V gene is TRBV20-1, the J gene TRBJ2-5; the D gene is possibly TRBD2 (5 bases). CDR3 length: 12 residues. Germline CDR1 reads DFQATT; CDR2 reads SNEGSKA (reference sequence). V was trimmed by 3 bases and J by 5 bases, leaving 10 bases between them. The CDR3 sequence: CSARMGAETQYF. CDR3 bases: TGCAGTGCTAGGATGGGAGCGGAGACCCAGTACTTC.

V usage is TRBV7-2 and J usage is TRBJ2-5, with 14 nucleotides matching TRBD2. The CDR3 is 19 amino acids. Looked up from germline, CDR1 is SGHTA and CDR2 is FQGNSA. The V segment lost 0 bases and the J segment 1 base; nucleotides outside the gene matches: 7. The CDR3 reads CASSLATGTSGSVQETQYF. The CDR3 DNA is TGTGCCAGCAGCTTAGCCACCGGGACTAGCGGGAGTGTCCAAGAGACCCAGTACTTC.

This clonotype was seen more than once but under ten times. The rearrangement uses TRBV7-8 and TRBJ2-1, with 9 bases identical to TRBD2. Germline assignment: CDR1 SGHVS and CDR2 FQNEAQ. The CDR3 sequence is 14 residues long. The J segment lost 4 bases and the V segment lost 8 bases, leaving 6 bases of the junction unmatched. The CDR3 region is CASGLAGRYNEQFF. CDR3 in DNA: TGTGCCAGCGGTCTAGCGGGGAGGTACAATGAGCAGTTCTTC.

The rearrangement links TRBV18 to TRBJ1-1; D call uncertain. Between the trimmed V and J ends, which lost 3 bases and 0 bases, there was a span of 8 bases. This CDR3 has 14 residues. Germline loops: CDR1 KGHSH, CDR2 LQKENI. The CDR3 bases are TGTGCCAGCTCACCTTCAGGAATGAACACTGAAGCTTTCTTT. Its translation is CASSPSGMNTEAFF.

This clonotype was observed a few times. The chain has TRBV2 and TRBJ1-2, with 7 bases identical to TRBD1. In germline, CDR1 is SNHLY, CDR2 FYNNEI. The CDR3 covers 13 residues. The trim removed 8 bases at V and 5 bases at J, leaving 8 bases unmatched. The CDR3 spells CASCRQGFYGYTF. The CDR3 nucleotides are TGTGCCAGCTGTCGACAGGGCTTTTATGGCTACACCTTC.

This chain joins TRBV5-4 and TRBJ1-1; no reliable D call. The V gene lost 9 bases and the J gene lost 0 bases, with 21 bases spanning the gap. The germline CDR1 and CDR2 sequences are SGHNT and YYREEE (reference sequence). This CDR3 spans 16 amino acids. CDR3 bases: TGTGCCACCCAACCCCCCGGCAGTCTAATGAACACTGAAGCTTTCTTT. The encoded protein is CATQPPGSLMNTEAFF.

V and J are TRBV12-3 or TRBV12-4 and TRBJ1-2; D ambiguous. V was pared by 6 bases and J by 5 bases, with 7 bases between. This CDR3 has 11 residues. The CDR3 loop reads CASRSVYGYTF. The CDR3 region has the DNA TGTGCCAGCAGATCGGTGTATGGCTACACCTTC.

V is TRBV7-8 and J is TRBJ2-7; D gene ambiguous. The CDR3 runs 14 residues. CDR1 is SGHVS and CDR2 is FQNEAQ in the germline V gene. Trimming removed 0 bases at V and 0 bases at J, with 6 bases between. The CDR3, as DNA: TGTGCCAGCAGCTTAGCTCTGGACTCCTACGAGCAGTACTTC. Translating gives CASSLALDSYEQYF. Full variable domain (remainder filled in from reference TRBV7-8 and TRBJ2-7): GAGVSQSPRYKVAKRGQDVALRCDPISGHVSLFWYQQALGQGPEFLTYFQNEAQLDKSGLPSDRFFAERPEGSVSTLKIQRTQQEDSAVYLCASSLALDSYEQYFGPGTRLTVT.

This rearrangement joins TRBV5-5 to TRBJ2-7; maybe TRBD1 (5 bases). Germline values: CDR1 SGHKS, CDR2 YYEKEE (reference sequence). V was trimmed by 4 bases and J by 7 bases, leaving 18 bases between them. The CDR3 extends over 14 amino acids. The CDR3 spells CASSTHRAGMEQYF. In DNA, the CDR3 is TGTGCCAGCAGCACCCATCGGGCAGGGATGGAGCAGTACTTC.

The sample holds many counts of this clonotype. The chain is built from TRBV7-2 and TRBJ2-5; tentatively, D is TRBD1 (5 bases). V was clipped by 1 base and J by 2 bases, with 11 bases between them. The CDR3 spans 15 residues. In germline, CDR1 is SGHTA, CDR2 FQGNSA. The CDR3 sequence is CASSLVKGPQETQYF. CDR3 bases: TGTGCCAGCAGCTTAGTAAAGGGGCCTCAAGAGACCCAGTACTTC.

This clonotype was detected only a few times. V gene TRBV14 combines with J gene TRBJ1-4; D is uncertain. This CDR3 region has 14 residues. Trimming took off 4 bases at V and 8 bases at J, with 14 bases between the two ends. Germline CDR1 and CDR2: SGHDN and FVKESK. This CDR3 is CASSLAIGEEKLFF. The CDR3 DNA is TGTGCCAGCAGCCTCGCCATCGGTGAAGAAAAACTGTTTTTT.

This clonotype was seen many times. The chain couples TRBV14 to TRBJ2-5; 10 nucleotides match TRBD2. V dropped 0 bases and J dropped 5; count of bases not matched to a gene: 9. The germline V gene encodes CDR1 SGHDN and CDR2 FVKESK. The CDR3 is made up of 17 amino acids. CDR3: CASSQDPPLAGDETQYF. The CDR3 DNA is TGTGCCAGCAGCCAAGATCCACCCCTAGCGGGAGATGAGACCCAGTACTTC.

In its sample, this clonotype was seen once. The gene calls are TRBV7-2 and TRBJ2-7; D is perhaps TRBD1 (5 bases). Germline-derived CDR1 and CDR2 are SGHTA and FQGNSA. The CDR3 has 14 amino acids. With 5 bases removed from V and 0 bases from J, the gap between germline ends came to 11 bases. CDR3 in amino acids: CASSTGGSSYEQYF. The CDR3 DNA follows: TGTGCCAGCAGCACAGGCGGAAGCTCCTACGAGCAGTACTTC. Full variable domain (rest looked up from reference TRBV7-2 and TRBJ2-7): GAGVSQSPSNKVTEKGKDVELRCDPISGHTALYWYRQSLGQGLEFLIYFQGNSAPDKSGLPSDRFSAERTGGSVSTLTIQRTQQEDSAVYLCASSTGGSSYEQYFGPGTRLTVT.

There are a few counts of this clonotype. This chain joins TRBV5-4 and TRBJ2-7, with D uncertain. The V end was cut by 0 bases, the J end by 5 bases, with 6 bases between. This CDR3 region has 12 residues. CDR1 SGHNT and CDR2 YYREEE come from the germline V gene (reference sequence). The CDR3 bases are TGTGCCAGCAGCTTGGACAACCACGAGCAGTACTTC. It codes for CASSLDNHEQYF.